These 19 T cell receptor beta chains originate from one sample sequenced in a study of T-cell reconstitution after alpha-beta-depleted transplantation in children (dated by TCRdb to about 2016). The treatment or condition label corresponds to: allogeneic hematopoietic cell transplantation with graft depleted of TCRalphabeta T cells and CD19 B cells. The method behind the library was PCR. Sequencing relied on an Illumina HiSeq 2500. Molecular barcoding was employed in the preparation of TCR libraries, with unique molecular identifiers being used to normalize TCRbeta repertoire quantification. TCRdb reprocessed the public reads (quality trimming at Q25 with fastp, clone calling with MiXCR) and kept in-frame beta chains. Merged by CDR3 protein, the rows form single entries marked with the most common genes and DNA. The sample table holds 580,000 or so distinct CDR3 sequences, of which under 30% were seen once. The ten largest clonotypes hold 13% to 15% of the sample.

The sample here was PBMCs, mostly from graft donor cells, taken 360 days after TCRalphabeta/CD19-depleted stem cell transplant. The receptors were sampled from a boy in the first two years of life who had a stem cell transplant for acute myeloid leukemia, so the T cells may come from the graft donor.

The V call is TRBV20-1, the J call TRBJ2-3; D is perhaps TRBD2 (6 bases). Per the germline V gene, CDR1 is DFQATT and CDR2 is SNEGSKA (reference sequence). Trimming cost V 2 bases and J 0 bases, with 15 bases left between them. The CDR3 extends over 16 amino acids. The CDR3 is CSARRLGRQSTDTQYF. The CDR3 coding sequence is TGCAGTGCTAGAAGACTAGGGCGTCAAAGCACAGATACGCAGTATTTT.

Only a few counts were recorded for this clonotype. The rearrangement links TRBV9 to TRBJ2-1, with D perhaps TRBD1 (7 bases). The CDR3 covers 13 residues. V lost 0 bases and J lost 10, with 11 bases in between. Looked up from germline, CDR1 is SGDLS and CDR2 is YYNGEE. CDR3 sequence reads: CASSVVGGGEQFF. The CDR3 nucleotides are TGTGCCAGCAGCGTAGTAGGAGGGGGCGAGCAGTTCTTC.

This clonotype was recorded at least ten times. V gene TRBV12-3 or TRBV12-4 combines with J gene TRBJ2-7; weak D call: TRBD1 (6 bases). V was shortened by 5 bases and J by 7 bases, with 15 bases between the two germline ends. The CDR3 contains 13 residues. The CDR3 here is CASSTARGGEQYF. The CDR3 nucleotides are TGTGCCAGCAGTACCGCCAGGGGCGGGGAGCAGTACTTC.

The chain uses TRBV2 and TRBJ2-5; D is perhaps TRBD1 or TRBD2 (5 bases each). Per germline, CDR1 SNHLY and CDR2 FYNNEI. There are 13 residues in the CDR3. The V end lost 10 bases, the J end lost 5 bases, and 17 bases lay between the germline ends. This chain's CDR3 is CANSGWGSETQYF. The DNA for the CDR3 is TGTGCCAACTCAGGGTGGGGGTCCGAGACCCAGTACTTC.

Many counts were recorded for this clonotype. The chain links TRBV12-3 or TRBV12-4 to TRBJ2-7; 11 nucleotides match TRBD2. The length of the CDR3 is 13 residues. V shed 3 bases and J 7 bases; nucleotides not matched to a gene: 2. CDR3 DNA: TGTGCCAGCAGTTTTTCTAGCGGGGGGGAGCAGTACGTC. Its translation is CASSFSSGGEQYV.

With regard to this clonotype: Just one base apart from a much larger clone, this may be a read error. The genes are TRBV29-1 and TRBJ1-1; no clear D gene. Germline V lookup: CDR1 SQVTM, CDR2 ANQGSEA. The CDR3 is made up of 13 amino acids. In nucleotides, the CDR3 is TGCAGCGTTGAAGGACAAACGAACACTAAAGCTTTCTTT. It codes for CSVEGQTNTKAFF.

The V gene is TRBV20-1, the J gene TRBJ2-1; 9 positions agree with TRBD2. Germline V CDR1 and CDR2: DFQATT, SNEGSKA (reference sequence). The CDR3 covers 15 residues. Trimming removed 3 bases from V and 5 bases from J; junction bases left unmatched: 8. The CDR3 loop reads CSASPRLAENNEQFF. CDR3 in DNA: TGCAGTGCTAGTCCCCGACTAGCGGAGAACAATGAGCAGTTCTTC.

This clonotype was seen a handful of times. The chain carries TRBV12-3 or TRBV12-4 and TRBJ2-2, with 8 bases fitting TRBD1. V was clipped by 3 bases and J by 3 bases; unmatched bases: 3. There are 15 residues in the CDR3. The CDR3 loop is CASSFRGPYTGELFF. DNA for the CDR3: TGTGCCAGCAGTTTCAGGGGGCCATACACCGGGGAGCTGTTTTTT.

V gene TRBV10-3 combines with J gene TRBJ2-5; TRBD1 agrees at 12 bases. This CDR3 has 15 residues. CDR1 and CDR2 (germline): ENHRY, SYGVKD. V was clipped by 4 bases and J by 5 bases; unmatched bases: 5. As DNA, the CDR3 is TGTGCCATCAGTGGCCGGGACAGGGGGCCGGAGACCCAGTACTTC. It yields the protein CAISGRDRGPETQYF.

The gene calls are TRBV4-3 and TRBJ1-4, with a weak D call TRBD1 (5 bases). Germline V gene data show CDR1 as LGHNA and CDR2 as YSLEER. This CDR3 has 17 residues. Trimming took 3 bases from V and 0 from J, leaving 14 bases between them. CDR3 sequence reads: CASSQRDRPATNEKLFF. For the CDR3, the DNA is TGCGCCAGCAGCCAGAGGGACCGACCAGCAACTAATGAAAAACTGTTTTTT.

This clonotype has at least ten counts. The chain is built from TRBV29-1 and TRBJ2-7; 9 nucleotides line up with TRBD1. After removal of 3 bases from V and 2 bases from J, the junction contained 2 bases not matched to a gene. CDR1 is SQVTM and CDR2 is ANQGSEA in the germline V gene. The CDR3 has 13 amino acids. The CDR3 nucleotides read TGCAGCGTTGAGGGGACAGGGCCCTACGAGCAGTACTTC. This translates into CSVEGTGPYEQYF.

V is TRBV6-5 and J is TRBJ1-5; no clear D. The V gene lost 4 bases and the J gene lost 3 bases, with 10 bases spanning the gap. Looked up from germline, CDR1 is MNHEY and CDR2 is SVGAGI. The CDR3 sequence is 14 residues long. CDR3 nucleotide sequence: TGTGCCAGCAGTTTCAACAGCATCAATCAGCCCCAGCATTTT. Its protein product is CASSFNSINQPQHF.

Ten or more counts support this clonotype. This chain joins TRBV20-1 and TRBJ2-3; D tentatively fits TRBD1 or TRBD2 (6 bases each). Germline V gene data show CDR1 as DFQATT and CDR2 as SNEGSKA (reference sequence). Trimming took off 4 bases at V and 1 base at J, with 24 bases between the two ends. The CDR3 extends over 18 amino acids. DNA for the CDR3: TGCAGTGCTACACCCAGTCATTGGGGGGCGTTTGGCACAGATACGCAGTATTTT. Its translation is CSATPSHWGAFGTDTQYF.

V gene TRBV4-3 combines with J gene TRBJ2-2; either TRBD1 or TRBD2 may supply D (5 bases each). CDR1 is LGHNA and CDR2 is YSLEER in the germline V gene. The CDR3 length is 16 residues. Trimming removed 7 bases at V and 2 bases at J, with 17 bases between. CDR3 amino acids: CASNPYPGPNTGELFF. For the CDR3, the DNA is TGCGCCAGCAATCCATATCCGGGACCCAACACCGGGGAGCTGTTTTTT.

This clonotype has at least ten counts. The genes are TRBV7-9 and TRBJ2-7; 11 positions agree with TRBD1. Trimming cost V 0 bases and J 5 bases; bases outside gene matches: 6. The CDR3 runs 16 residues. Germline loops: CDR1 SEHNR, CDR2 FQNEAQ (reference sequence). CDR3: CASSLAPGTGGNEQYV. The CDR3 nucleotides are TGTGCCAGCAGCTTAGCGCCCGGGACAGGGGGAAACGAGCAGTACGTC.

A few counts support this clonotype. CDR3 region: CSVDWLAGGREQFF. The CDR3 DNA follows: TGCAGCGTTGATTGGCTAGCGGGGGGGCGAGAGCAGTTCTTC. The chain has TRBV29-1 and TRBJ2-1, with 12 bases lining up with TRBD2. CDR1 is SQVTM and CDR2 is ANQGSEA in the germline V gene. With V trimmed by 3 bases and J by 10 bases, 7 bases remained unmatched. The length of the CDR3 is 14 residues.

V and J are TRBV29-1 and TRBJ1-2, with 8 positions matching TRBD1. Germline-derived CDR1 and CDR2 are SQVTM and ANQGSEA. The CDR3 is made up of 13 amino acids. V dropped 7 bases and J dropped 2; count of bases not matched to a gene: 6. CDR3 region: CSAAGGRNYGYTF. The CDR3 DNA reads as TGCAGCGCCGCAGGGGGCAGAAACTATGGCTACACCTTC. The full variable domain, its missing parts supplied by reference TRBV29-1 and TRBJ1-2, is SAVISQKPSRDICQRGTSLTIQCQVDSQVTMMFWYRQQPGQSLTLIATANQGSEATYESGFVIDKFPISRPNLTFSTLTVSNMSPEDSSIYLCSAAGGRNYGYTFGSGTRLTVV.

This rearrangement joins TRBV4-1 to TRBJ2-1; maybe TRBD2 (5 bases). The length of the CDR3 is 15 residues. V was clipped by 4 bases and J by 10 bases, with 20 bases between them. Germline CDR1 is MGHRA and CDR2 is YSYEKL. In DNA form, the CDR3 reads TGCGCCAGCAGCCGTATCGTAACCCGGACGGGAGAGCAGTTCTTC. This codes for CASSRIVTRTGEQFF.

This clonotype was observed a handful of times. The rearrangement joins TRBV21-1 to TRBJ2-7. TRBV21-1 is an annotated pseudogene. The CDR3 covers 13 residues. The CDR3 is CASSNSISYEQYV. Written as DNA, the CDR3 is TGTGCCAGCAGCAATAGCATCTCCTACGAGCAGTACGTC.